This is a list of T cell receptor beta chains from one sample in a study of blood T cell repertoires in COVID-19. The table came from immunoSEQ multiplex PCR; TCRdb's copy has only in-frame clones and leaves some out. The sample records fewer than 300,000 clones, 91% being singletons. The specimen sequenced was peripheral blood. These receptors were taken from a person between 18 and 30 years old with COVID-19, enrolled during active disease. The CDR3 runs from the conserved cysteine through the conserved F or W. The order of the fields is D gene, V gene, clone size, J gene, CDR3 protein, CDR3 DNA. D genes are given only for firm matches. Only part of the rows carry a size: once, few, many, or a class if the clone is expanded.

d_gene: NA
v_gene: TRBV5-8
abundance: NA
j_gene: TRBJ2-7
CDR3aa: CASSFTGPTYEQYF
CDR3nt: TGTGCCAGCAGCTTCACAGGGCCCACCTACGAGCAGTACTTC

d_gene: NA
v_gene: TRBV19
abundance: NA
j_gene: TRBJ1-2
CDR3aa: CASSPLGQTLLGGYTF
CDR3nt: TGTGCCAGCAGCCCTCTAGGACAGACCCTACTGGGCGGCTACACCTTC

d_gene: TRBD1
v_gene: TRBV27
abundance: NA
j_gene: TRBJ2-5
CDR3aa: CASSLRGTGVSETQYF
CDR3nt: TGTGCCAGCAGTTTAAGGGGGACAGGGGTTTCAGAGACCCAGTACTTC

d_gene: NA
v_gene: TRBV6-5
abundance: NA
j_gene: TRBJ2-5
CDR3aa: CASKAGPQETQYF
CDR3nt: TGTGCCAGCAAGGCAGGGCCGCAAGAGACCCAGTACTTC

d_gene: NA
v_gene: TRBV5-1
abundance: NA
j_gene: TRBJ1-1
CDR3aa: CASSLGAGDGTEAFF
CDR3nt: TGCGCCAGCAGCTTGGGGGCAGGCGATGGCACTGAAGCTTTCTTT

d_gene: TRBD1
v_gene: TRBV4-3
abundance: NA
j_gene: TRBJ2-3
CDR3aa: CASSPGQGTDTQYF
CDR3nt: TGCGCCAGCAGCCCGGGACAGGGGACAGATACGCAGTATTTT

d_gene: NA
v_gene: TRBV29-1
abundance: NA
j_gene: TRBJ2-7
CDR3aa: CGGSDGDYEQYF
CDR3nt: TGCGGGGGGTCGGACGGTGACTACGAGCAGTACTTC

d_gene: NA
v_gene: TRBV6-5
abundance: NA
j_gene: TRBJ1-4
CDR3aa: CASSYSQQGSEKLFF
CDR3nt: TGTGCCAGCAGTTACTCGCAACAGGGATCCGAAAAACTGTTTTTT

d_gene: NA
v_gene: TRBV5-6
abundance: once
j_gene: TRBJ2-1
CDR3aa: CASSLALSSYNEQFF
CDR3nt: TGTGCCAGCAGCTTGGCACTAAGCTCCTACAATGAGCAGTTCTTC

d_gene: NA
v_gene: TRBV29-1
abundance: NA
j_gene: TRBJ2-3
CDR3aa: CSERPVGGTDTQYF
CDR3nt: TGCAGCGAAAGACCAGTGGGCGGCACAGATACGCAGTATTTT

d_gene: TRBD2
v_gene: TRBV2
abundance: NA
j_gene: TRBJ2-3
CDR3aa: CASSRWTSGKNTDTQYF
CDR3nt: TGTGCCAGCAGCCGATGGACTAGCGGAAAGAACACAGATACGCAGTATTTT

d_gene: TRBD1
v_gene: TRBV7-2
abundance: NA
j_gene: TRBJ1-1
CDR3aa: CASSLNRGSTEAFF
CDR3nt: TGTGCCAGCAGCCTTAACAGGGGATCTACTGAAGCTTTCTTT

d_gene: TRBD1
v_gene: TRBV5-1
abundance: NA
j_gene: TRBJ1-6
CDR3aa: CASSLGPQQGSSSPLHF
CDR3nt: TGCGCCAGCAGCTTGGGCCCCCAACAGGGGAGCAGTTCACCCCTCCACTTT

d_gene: TRBD2
v_gene: TRBV4-3
abundance: NA
j_gene: TRBJ2-5
CDR3aa: CASSQVAGVETQYF
CDR3nt: TGCGCCAGCAGCCAAGTAGCGGGAGTGGAGACCCAGTACTTC

d_gene: NA
v_gene: TRBV20-1
abundance: NA
j_gene: TRBJ2-7
CDR3aa: CSASLTGDGEQYF
CDR3nt: TGCAGTGCTAGTTTAACCGGGGATGGGGAGCAGTACTTC

d_gene: NA
v_gene: TRBV6-5
abundance: NA
j_gene: TRBJ2-7
CDR3aa: CASSSPSHTSYEQYF
CDR3nt: TGTGCCAGCAGTTCCCCATCCCACACCTCCTACGAGCAGTACTTC

d_gene: NA
v_gene: TRBV14
abundance: NA
j_gene: TRBJ2-5
CDR3aa: CASSQQERETQYF
CDR3nt: TGTGCCAGCAGCCAGCAAGAACGGGAGACCCAGTACTTC

d_gene: NA
v_gene: TRBV11-3
abundance: NA
j_gene: TRBJ1-1
CDR3aa: CASSFGVGAEAFF
CDR3nt: TGTGCCAGCAGCTTCGGGGTAGGCGCTGAAGCTTTCTTT

d_gene: TRBD2
v_gene: TRBV5-1
abundance: NA
j_gene: TRBJ2-7
CDR3aa: CASSWASGINLEQYF
CDR3nt: TGCGCCAGCAGCTGGGCTAGCGGGATCAACCTCGAGCAGTACTTC

d_gene: NA
v_gene: TRBV2
abundance: NA
j_gene: TRBJ1-5
CDR3aa: CASSGTGSNQPQHF
CDR3nt: TGTGCCAGCAGTGGGACGGGAAGCAATCAGCCCCAGCATTTT